Each of the 5 T cell receptor beta chains below was sequenced from the same sample in a study of breast tumors, draining lymph nodes, adjacent tissues. Using its own MiXCR run on the multiplex PCR reads, TCRdb lists one record per CDR3 protein. This table holds approximately 100,000 distinct CDR3 sequences, 21% found once. The lymph nodes were axillary draining lymph nodes from breast cancer patients. Sequenced input: axillary lymph node tissue. These receptors were obtained from a female donor with breast cancer. Some clones in this sample may be carry-over from other donors' samples.

About this clonotype itself: This may come from a read error, since a much larger clone is one base off. The chain employs TRBV2 and TRBJ1-4; 8 bases are a match to TRBD1. The CDR3 length is 15 residues. V gave up 6 bases and J gave up 4 bases; unmatched junction bases: 7. Germline V CDR1 and CDR2: SNHLY, FYNNEI. The CDR3 region has the DNA TGTGCCAGCAGCCCAGGGACAGGTTGTAATGAAAAACTGTTTTTT. Translation gives CASSPGTGCNEKLFF.

In this sample, this clonotype turned up many times. The V gene is TRBV6-1, the J gene TRBJ1-2; TRBD1 is a possible D gene (5 bases). The germline V and J ends were trimmed by 6 bases and 8 bases, with 13 bases remaining between them. CDR1 is MNHNS and CDR2 is SASEGT in the germline V gene. This CDR3 comprises 12 residues. In DNA, the CDR3 is TGTGCCAGCAGGACAGCCACGGGGGGCTACACCTTC. Translating it yields CASRTATGGYTF.

The chain uses TRBV28 and TRBJ2-7; 8 positions match TRBD2. Germline CDR1 is MDHEN and CDR2 is SYDVKM. V gave up 5 bases and J gave up 6 bases; unmatched junction bases: 12. CDR3 length: 15 amino acids. This CDR3 reads CASSALGLVLSEQYF. The CDR3 DNA reads TGTGCCAGCAGTGCCCTGGGACTAGTATTAAGCGAGCAGTACTTC.

Note on this clonotype: This may be a read error: a much more frequent sequence differs by one nucleotide. The chain links TRBV19 to TRBJ1-3; D uncertain. The CDR3 length is 14 residues. Germline CDR1 is LNHDA and CDR2 is SQIVND (reference sequence). The CDR3 DNA reads TGTGCCGGTAGTCCCGGGATCTCTGGAAACACCATATATTTT. Translation gives CAGSPGISGNTIYF.

This clonotype was counted at least ten times. This chain links TRBV7-3 with TRBJ2-3; no firm D call. V was pared by 7 bases and J by 4 bases, with 0 bases between. Per germline, CDR1 SGHTA and CDR2 FQGTGA. The CDR3 runs to 9 residues. The CDR3 region has the DNA TGTGCCAGCACAGATACGCAGTATTTT. Amino acids: CASTDTQYF.